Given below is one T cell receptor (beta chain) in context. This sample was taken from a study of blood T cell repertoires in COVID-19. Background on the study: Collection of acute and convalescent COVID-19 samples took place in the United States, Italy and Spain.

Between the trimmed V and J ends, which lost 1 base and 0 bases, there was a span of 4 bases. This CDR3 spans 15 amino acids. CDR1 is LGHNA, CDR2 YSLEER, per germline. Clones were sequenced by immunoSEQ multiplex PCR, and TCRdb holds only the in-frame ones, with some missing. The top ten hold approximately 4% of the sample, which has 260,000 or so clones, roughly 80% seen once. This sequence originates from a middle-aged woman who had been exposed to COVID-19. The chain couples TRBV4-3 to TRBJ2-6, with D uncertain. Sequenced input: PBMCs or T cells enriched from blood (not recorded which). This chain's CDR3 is CASSQGLSGANVLTF. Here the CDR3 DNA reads TGCGCCAGCAGCCAAGGGCTCTCTGGGGCCAACGTCCTGACTTTC.